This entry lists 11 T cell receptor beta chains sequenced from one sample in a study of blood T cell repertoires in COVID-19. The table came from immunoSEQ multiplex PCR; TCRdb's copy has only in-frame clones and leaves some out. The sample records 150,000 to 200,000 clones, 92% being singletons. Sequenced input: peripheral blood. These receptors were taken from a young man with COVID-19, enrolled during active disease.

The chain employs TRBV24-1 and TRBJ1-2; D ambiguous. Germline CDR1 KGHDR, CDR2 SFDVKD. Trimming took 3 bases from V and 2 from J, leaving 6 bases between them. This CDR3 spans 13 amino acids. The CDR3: CATSDGRNYGYTF. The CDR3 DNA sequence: TGTGCCACCAGTGATGGCAGGAACTATGGCTACACCTTC.

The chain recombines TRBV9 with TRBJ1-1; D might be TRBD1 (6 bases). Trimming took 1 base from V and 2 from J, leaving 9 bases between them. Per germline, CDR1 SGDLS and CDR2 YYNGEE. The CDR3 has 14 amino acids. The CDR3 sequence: CASSVNRANTEAFF. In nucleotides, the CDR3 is TGTGCCAGCAGCGTAAACAGGGCAAACACTGAAGCTTTCTTT.

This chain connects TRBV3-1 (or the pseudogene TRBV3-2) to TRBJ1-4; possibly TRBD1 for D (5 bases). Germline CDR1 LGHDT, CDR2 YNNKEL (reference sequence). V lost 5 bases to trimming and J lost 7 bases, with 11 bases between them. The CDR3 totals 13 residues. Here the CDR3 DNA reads TGTGCCAGCAGCTCAGGGAGGTTTGAAAAACTGTTTTTT. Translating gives CASSSGRFEKLFF.

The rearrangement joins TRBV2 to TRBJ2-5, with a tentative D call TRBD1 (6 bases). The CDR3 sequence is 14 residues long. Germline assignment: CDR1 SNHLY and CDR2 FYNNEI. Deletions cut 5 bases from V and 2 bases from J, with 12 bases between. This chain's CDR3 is CASSQQGWQETQYF. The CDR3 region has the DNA TGTGCCAGCAGTCAACAGGGATGGCAAGAGACCCAGTACTTC. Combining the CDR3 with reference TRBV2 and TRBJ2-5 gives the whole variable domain EPEVTQTPSHQVTQMGQEVILRCVPISNHLYFYWYRQILGQKVEFLVSFYNNEISEKSEIFDDQFSVERPDGSNFTLKIRSTKLEDSAMYFCASSQQGWQETQYFGPGTRLLVL.

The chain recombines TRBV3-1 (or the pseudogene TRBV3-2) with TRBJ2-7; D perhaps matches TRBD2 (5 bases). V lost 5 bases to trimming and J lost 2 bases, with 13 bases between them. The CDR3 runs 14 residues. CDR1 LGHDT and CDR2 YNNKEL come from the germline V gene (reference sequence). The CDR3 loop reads CASSTRSGPYEQYF. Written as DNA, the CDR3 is TGTGCCAGCAGCACAAGGAGCGGTCCCTACGAGCAGTACTTC.

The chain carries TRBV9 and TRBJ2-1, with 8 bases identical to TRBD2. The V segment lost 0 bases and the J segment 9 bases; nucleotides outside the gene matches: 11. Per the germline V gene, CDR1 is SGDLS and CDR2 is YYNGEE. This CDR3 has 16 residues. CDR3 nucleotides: TGTGCCAGCAGCGTAGAGCGGAGTAGCGGGATTAGTGAGCAGTTCTTC. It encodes CASSVERSSGISEQFF.

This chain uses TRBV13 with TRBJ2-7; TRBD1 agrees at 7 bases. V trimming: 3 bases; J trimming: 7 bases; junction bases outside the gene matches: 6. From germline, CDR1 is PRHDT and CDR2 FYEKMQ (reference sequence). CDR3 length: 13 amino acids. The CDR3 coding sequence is TGTGCCAGCAGCTTGACAGGGTTATGGGAGCAGTACTTC. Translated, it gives CASSLTGLWEQYF. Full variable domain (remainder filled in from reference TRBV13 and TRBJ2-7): AAGVIQSPRHLIKEKRETATLKCYPIPRHDTVYWYQQGPGQDPQFLISFYEKMQSDKGSIPDRFSAQQFSDYHSELNMSSLELGDSALYFCASSLTGLWEQYFGPGTRLTVT.

The CDR3, as DNA: TGTGCCAGCAGCATGGGGCAGCACCCCTACGAGCAGTACTTC. This translates into CASSMGQHPYEQYF. The chain joins TRBV6-5 to TRBJ2-7, with D perhaps matching TRBD1 (5 bases). Trimming pared 6 bases from V and 2 bases from J, leaving 14 bases between. The CDR3 extends over 14 amino acids. CDR1 and CDR2 (germline): MNHEY, SVGAGI.

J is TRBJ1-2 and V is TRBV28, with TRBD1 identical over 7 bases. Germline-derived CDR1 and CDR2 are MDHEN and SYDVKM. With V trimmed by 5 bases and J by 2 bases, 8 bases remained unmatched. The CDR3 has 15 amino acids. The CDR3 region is CASSKRQGSNYGYTF. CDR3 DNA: TGTGCCAGCAGTAAACGACAGGGATCCAACTATGGCTACACCTTC.

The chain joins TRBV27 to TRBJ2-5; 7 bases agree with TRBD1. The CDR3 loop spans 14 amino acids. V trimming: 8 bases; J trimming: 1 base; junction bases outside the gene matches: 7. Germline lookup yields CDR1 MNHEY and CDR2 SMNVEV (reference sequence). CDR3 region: CASADRSSQETQYF. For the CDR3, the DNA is TGTGCCAGCGCGGACAGGAGCTCCCAAGAGACCCAGTACTTC.

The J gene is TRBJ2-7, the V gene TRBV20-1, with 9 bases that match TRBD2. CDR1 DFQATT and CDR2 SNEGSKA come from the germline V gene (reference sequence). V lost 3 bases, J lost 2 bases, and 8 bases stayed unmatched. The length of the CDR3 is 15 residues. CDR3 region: CSASPNLAGTYEQYF. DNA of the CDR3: TGCAGTGCTAGTCCCAACCTAGCGGGAACCTACGAGCAGTACTTC.